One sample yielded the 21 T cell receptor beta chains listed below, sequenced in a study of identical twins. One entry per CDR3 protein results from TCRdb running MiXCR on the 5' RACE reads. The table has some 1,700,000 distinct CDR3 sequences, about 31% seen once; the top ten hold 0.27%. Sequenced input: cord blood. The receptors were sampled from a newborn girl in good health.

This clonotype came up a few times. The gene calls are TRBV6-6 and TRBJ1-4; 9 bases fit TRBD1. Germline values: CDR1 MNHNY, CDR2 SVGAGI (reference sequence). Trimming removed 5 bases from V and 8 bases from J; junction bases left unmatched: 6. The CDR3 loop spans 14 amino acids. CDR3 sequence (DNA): TGTGCCAGCAGTCACCGGGACAGGGCCGAAAAACTGTTTTTT. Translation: CASSHRDRAEKLFF.

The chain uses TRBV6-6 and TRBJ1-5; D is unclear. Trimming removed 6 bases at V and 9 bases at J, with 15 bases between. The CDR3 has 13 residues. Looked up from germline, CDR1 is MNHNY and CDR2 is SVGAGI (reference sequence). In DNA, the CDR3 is TGTGCCAGCAGCCTCCAGGATTCCCTGCCCCAGCATTTT. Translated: CASSLQDSLPQHF.

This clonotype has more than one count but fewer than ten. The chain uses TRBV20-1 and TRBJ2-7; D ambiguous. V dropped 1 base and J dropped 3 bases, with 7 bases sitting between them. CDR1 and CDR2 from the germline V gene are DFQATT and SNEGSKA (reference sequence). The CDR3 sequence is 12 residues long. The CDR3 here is CSARAPNYEQYF. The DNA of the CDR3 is TGCAGTGCTAGAGCACCTAACTACGAGCAGTACTTC.

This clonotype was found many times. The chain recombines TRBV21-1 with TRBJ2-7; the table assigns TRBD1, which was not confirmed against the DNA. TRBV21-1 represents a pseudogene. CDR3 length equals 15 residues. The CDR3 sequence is CASSKGTGGSYEQYF. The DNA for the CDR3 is TGTGCCAGCAGCAAAGGGACAGGGGGCTCCTACGAGCAGTACTTC.

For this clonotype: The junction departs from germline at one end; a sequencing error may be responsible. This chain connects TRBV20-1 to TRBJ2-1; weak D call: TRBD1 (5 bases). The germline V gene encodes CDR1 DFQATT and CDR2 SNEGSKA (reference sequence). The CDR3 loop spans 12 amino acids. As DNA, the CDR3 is TGCAGTGCTAAGACAGTAAACAATGGGCAGTTCTTC. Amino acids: CSAKTVNNGQFF.

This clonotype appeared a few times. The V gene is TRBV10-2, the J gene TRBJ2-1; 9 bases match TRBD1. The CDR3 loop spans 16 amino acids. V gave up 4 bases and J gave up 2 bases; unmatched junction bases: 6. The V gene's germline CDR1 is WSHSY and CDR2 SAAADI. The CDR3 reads CASSGSGTGTYNEQFF. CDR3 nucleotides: TGCGCCAGCAGTGGTTCCGGGACAGGGACCTACAATGAGCAGTTCTTC.

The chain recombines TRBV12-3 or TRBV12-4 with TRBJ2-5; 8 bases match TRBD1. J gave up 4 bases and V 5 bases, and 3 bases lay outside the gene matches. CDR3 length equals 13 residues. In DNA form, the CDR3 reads TGTGCCAGCAGTAGACAGGGGACAGAGACCCAGTACTTC. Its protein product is CASSRQGTETQYF.

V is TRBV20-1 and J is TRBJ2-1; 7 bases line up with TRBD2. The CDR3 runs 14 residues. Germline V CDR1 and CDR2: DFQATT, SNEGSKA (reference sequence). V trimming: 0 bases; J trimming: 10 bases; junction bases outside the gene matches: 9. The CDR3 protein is CSARDTSARYEQFF. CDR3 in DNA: TGCAGTGCTAGAGATACTAGCGCCAGGTACGAGCAGTTCTTC.

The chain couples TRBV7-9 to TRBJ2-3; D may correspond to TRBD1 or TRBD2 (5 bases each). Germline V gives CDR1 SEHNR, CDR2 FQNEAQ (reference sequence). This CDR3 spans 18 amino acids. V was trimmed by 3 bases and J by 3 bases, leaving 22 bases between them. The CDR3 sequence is CASSFTYIRDGGTDTQYF. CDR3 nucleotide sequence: TGTGCCAGCAGCTTTACATATATCCGGGACGGTGGAACAGATACGCAGTATTTT.

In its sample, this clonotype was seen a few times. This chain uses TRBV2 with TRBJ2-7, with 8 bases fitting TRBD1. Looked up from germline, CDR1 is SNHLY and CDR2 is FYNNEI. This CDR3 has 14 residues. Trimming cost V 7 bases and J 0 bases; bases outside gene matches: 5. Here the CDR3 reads CASKTGVDSYEQYF. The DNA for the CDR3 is TGTGCCAGCAAGACAGGGGTGGACTCCTACGAGCAGTACTTC.

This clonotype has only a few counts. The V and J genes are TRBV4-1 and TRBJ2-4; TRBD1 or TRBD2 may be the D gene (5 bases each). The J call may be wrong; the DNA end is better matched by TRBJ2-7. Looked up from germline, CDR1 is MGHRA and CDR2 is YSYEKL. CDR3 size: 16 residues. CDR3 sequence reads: CASSQDLAGRGYEQYF. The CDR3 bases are TGCGCCAGCAGCCAAGATTTGGCAGGGAGAGGCTACGAGCAGTACTTC.

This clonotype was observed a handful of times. This chain's CDR3 is CASVPGTTKNNSPLHF. The CDR3 DNA reads as TGTGCCAGCGTGCCCGGGACCACGAAGAATAATTCACCCCTCCACTTT. The gene calls are TRBV2 and TRBJ1-6, with D perhaps TRBD1 (5 bases). Trimming took 8 bases from V and 5 from J, leaving 19 bases between them. The germline V gene encodes CDR1 SNHLY and CDR2 FYNNEI. The CDR3 has 16 amino acids.

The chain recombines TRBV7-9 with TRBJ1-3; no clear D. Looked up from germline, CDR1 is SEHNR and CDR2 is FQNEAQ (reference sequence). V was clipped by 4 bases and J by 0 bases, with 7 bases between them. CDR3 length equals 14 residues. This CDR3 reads CASSSQISGNTIYF. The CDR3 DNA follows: TGTGCCAGCAGCTCCCAGATCTCTGGAAACACCATATATTTT.

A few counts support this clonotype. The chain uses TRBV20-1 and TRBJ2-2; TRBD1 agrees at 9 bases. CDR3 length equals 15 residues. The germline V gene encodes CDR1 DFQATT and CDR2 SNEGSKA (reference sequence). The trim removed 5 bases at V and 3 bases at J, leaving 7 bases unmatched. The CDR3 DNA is TGCAGTGCTGAAACAGGGGGCGCGTACACCGGGGAGCTGTTTTTT. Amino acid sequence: CSAETGGAYTGELFF.

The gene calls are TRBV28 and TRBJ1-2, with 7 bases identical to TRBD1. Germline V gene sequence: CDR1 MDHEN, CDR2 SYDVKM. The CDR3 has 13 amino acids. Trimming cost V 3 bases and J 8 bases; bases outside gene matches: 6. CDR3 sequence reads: CASSLTYRGGYTF. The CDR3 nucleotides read TGTGCCAGCAGTTTGACCTACAGGGGAGGCTACACCTTC.

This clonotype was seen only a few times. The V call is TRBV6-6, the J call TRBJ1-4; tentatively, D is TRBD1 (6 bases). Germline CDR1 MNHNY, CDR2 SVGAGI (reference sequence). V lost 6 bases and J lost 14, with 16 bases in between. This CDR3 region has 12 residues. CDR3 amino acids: CASRLPEGGLFF. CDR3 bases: TGTGCCAGCAGACTTCCCGAAGGGGGGCTGTTTTTT.

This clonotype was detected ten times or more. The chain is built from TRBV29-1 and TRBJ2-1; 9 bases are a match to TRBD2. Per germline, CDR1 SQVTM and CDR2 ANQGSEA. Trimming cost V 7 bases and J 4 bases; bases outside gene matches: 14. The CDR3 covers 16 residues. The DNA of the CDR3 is TGCAGCGCCCGCCTAGCGGGATTTAACCCTTACAATGAGCAGTTCTTC. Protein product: CSARLAGFNPYNEQFF.

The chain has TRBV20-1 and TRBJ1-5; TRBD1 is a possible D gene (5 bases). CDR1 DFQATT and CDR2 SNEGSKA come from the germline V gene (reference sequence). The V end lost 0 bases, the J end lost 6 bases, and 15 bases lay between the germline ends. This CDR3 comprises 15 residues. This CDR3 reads CSARDWGGWGQPQHF. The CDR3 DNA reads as TGCAGTGCTAGAGATTGGGGGGGGTGGGGTCAGCCCCAGCATTTT.

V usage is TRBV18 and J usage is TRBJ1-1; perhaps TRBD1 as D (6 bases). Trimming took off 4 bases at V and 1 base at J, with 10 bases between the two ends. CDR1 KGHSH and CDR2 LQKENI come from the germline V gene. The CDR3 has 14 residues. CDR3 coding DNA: TGTGCCAGCTCACGACAGGTTGAGAACACTGAAGCTTTCTTT. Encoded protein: CASSRQVENTEAFF.

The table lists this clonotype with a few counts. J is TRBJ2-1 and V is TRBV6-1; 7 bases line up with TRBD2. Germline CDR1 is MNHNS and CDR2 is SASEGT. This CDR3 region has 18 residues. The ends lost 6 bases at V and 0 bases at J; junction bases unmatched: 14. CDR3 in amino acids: CASRDNVGLGSSYNEQFF. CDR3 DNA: TGTGCCAGCAGGGACAACGTTGGACTAGGGAGCTCCTACAATGAGCAGTTCTTC.

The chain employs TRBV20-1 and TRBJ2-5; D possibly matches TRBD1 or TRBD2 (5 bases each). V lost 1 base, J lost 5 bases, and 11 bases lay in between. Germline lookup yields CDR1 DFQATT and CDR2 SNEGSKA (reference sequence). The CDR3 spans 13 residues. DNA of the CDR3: TGCAGTGCTAGAGTGGGACGAGGGGAGACCCAGTACTTC. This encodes CSARVGRGETQYF.